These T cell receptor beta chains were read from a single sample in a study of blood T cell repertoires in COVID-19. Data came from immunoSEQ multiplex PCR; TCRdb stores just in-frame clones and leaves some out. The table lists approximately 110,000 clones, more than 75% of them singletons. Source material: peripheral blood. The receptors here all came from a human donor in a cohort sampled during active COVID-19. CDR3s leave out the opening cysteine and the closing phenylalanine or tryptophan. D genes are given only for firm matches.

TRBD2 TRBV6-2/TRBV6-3 ASSRASGSLYEQF
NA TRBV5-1 ASSPIPDRGELF
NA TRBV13 ASSLGLAGGNYGYT
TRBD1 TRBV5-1 ASSLQGGRNTEAF
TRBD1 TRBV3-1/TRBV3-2 ASSRPGTGGVGYT
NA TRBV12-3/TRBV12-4 ASSWGGTEAF
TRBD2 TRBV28 ASSWAGASYNEQF
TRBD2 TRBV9 ASTGVAGATNTGELF
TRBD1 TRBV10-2 ASSPVDRGYGGF
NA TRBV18 ASSPPETARADTQY
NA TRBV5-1 ASSPGGGGLYNEQF
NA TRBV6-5 ASLARSLRDGYT
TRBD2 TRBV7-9 ASGRAGGVFTSSYEQY
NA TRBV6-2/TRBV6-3 ASSYSAGVALG
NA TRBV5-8 ASSSFRGAMNTEAF
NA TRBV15 ATSRGGGNTEAF
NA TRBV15 ATSRGGGDTGELF
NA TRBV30 ACPGRGSGTDTQY
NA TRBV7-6 ASSLDLGETYEQY
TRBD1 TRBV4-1 ASSPRTGANTGELF
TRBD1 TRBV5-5 ASSPGQSYNSPLH
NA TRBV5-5 ASSSQGSTDTQY
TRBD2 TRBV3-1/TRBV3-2 ASSQFVPSGSLGTDTQY
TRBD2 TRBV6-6 ASTRGSESYEQY
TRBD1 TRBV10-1 ASSETDRVGTEAF
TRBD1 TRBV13 ASSLRQGGEKLF